Below are 9 T cell receptor beta chains sequenced from a single sample in a study of sequential checkpoint blockade in melanoma. Stated treatment: randomized to nivolumab then ipilimumab (arm A) or the reverse (arm B). Sequenced by immunoSEQ multiplex PCR; TCRdb stores in-frame clones only, minus some. The repertoire holds 30,000 or so clones, with under 90% as singletons. The sample consisted of CD8+ T cells sorted from blood (inferred from file names), taken from a patient given nivolumab and ipilimumab in sequence. The receptors derive from a human donor with melanoma.

This clone was seen just once. CDR3 bases: TGTGCCAGCAGCGCTGGACACATCACTGAAGCTTTCTTT. This translates into CASSAGHITEAFF. The chain employs TRBV9 and TRBJ1-1; maybe TRBD1 (5 bases). CDR3 length: 13 residues. From germline, CDR1 is SGDLS and CDR2 YYNGEE. V lost 3 bases, J lost 4 bases, and 10 bases lay in between. The variable domain in full, with the rest retrieved from reference TRBV9 and TRBJ1-1, is DSGVTQTPKHLITATGQRVTLRCSPRSGDLSVYWYQQSLDQGLQFLIQYYNGEERAKGNILERFSAQQFPDLHSELNLSSLELGDSALYFCASSAGHITEAFFGQGTRLTVV.

J is TRBJ1-1 and V is TRBV10-3; D not certain. CDR3 length equals 13 residues. Trimming removed 3 bases at V and 0 bases at J, with 5 bases between. The germline V gene has CDR1 ENHRY and CDR2 SYGVKD. CDR3 DNA: TGTGCCATCAGTGATATTATGAACACTGAAGCTTTCTTT. Encoded protein: CAISDIMNTEAFF.

This clone occurred once. The rearrangement links TRBV5-1 to TRBJ1-2, with 10 positions matching TRBD1. The trim removed 0 bases at V and 3 bases at J, leaving 5 bases unmatched. The CDR3 contains 16 residues. Germline lookup yields CDR1 SGHRS and CDR2 YFSETQ. The CDR3 reads CASSLGQGAIDYGYTF. The CDR3 bases are TGCGCCAGCAGCTTGGGACAGGGGGCTATAGACTATGGCTACACCTTC. The full variable domain, its missing parts supplied by reference TRBV5-1 and TRBJ1-2, is KAGVTQTPRYLIKTRGQQVTLSCSPISGHRSVSWYQQTPGQGLQFLFEYFSETQRNKGNFPGRFSGRQFSNSRSEMNVSTLELGDSALYLCASSLGQGAIDYGYTFGSGTRLTVV.

The rearrangement links TRBV27 to TRBJ2-7; TRBD1 aligns across 9 bases. Germline V CDR1 and CDR2: MNHEY, SMNVEV (reference sequence). V shed 3 bases, J shed 5 bases, and the junction held 5 bases outside the gene matches. CDR3 length: 14 amino acids. CDR3 amino acids: CASSFRDRDHEQYF. In DNA form, the CDR3 reads TGTGCCAGCAGTTTCCGGGACAGGGACCACGAGCAGTACTTC.

The CDR3 coding sequence is TGTGCCAGTAAGTCACCGTTGGAGTACACCGGGGAGCTGTTTTTT. Residues: CASKSPLEYTGELFF. The genes are TRBV19 and TRBJ2-2; D not certain. Trimming removed 7 bases at V and 3 bases at J, with 15 bases between. The CDR3 consists of 15 residues. Germline V gene sequence: CDR1 LNHDA, CDR2 SQIVND (reference sequence).

The rearrangement uses TRBV10-2 and TRBJ2-1, with 7 bases that match TRBD2. Per the germline V gene, CDR1 is WSHSY and CDR2 is SAAADI. CDR3 length: 16 residues. The V and J ends lost 3 bases and 8 bases, in that order; junction bases with no gene match: 13. Here the CDR3 reads CASSDSTGTKSYEQFF. CDR3 sequence (DNA): TGCGCCAGCAGTGATTCGACCGGGACTAAGTCATATGAGCAGTTCTTC.

The gene calls are TRBV6-1 and TRBJ2-7; possibly TRBD1 for D (5 bases). This CDR3 comprises 13 residues. Germline CDR1 and CDR2: MNHNS and SASEGT. V was trimmed by 5 bases and J by 3 bases, leaving 11 bases between them. CDR3 nucleotide sequence: TGTGCCAGCAGTCGAATCCAGGGCTACGAGCAGTACTTC. Translating it yields CASSRIQGYEQYF.

V and J are TRBV4-3 and TRBJ2-7; D perhaps matches TRBD2 (6 bases). The V end lost 0 bases, the J end lost 3 bases, and 12 bases lay between the germline ends. This CDR3 comprises 15 residues. Germline loops: CDR1 LGHNA, CDR2 YSLEER. CDR3 protein: CASSQDWTGLYEQYF. CDR3 DNA sequence: TGCGCCAGCAGCCAAGATTGGACGGGACTCTACGAGCAGTACTTC.

The chain is built from TRBV4-1 and TRBJ2-2, with 10 bases aligning to TRBD2. J gave up 7 bases and V 0 bases, and 8 bases lay outside the gene matches. Germline assignment: CDR1 MGHRA and CDR2 YSYEKL. The CDR3 consists of 17 residues. CDR3 sequence (DNA): TGCGCCAGCAGCCAAGATGTCCTAGCGGGAGAGGGCGGGGAGCTGTTTTTT. Its translation: CASSQDVLAGEGGELFF.